These 16 T cell receptor beta chains came from one sample sequenced in a study of T cell repertoires in cytomegalovirus infection. MiXCR was run by TCRdb on the reads, yielding one entry per CDR3 protein. There are just over 450,000 distinct CDR3 sequences in the sample; roughly 46% occur only once, and about 39% lies in the top ten. Antigen specificity for these receptors is unknown. The sequences come from cultured PBMCs, collected from culture after CMV antigen stimulation. Source of these receptors: a human donor in good health (CMV status not recorded). Some clones in this sample may be carry-over from other donors' samples.

The chain combines TRBV7-9 with TRBJ1-1, with 9 positions matching TRBD1. The CDR3 consists of 17 residues. The junction had 14 bases not matched to a gene; V was cut back by 5 bases and J by 4 bases. In germline, CDR1 is SEHNR, CDR2 FQNEAQ (reference sequence). The DNA for the CDR3 is TGTGCCAGCAGCCAGGGACAGGGCAACGTGGGTATCACTGAAGCTTTCTTT. Its protein product is CASSQGQGNVGITEAFF. The full variable domain, in which reference TRBV7-9 and TRBJ1-1 provide the parts outside the CDR3, is DTGVSQNPRHKITKRGQNVTFRCDPISEHNRLYWYRQTLGQGPEFLTYFQNEAQLEKSRLLSDRFSAERPKGSFSTLEIQRTEQGDSAMYLCASSQGQGNVGITEAFFGQGTRLTVV.

This clonotype came up a few times. The chain joins TRBV6-1 to TRBJ1-5, with D perhaps matching TRBD1 (6 bases). The V gene's germline CDR1 is MNHNS and CDR2 SASEGT. V was shortened by 5 bases and J by 0 bases, with 8 bases between the two germline ends. This CDR3 comprises 14 residues. The CDR3 sequence: CASSPDSSNQPQHF. The DNA for the CDR3 is TGTGCCAGCAGTCCGGACAGTAGCAATCAGCCCCAGCATTTT.

The sample holds many counts of this clonotype. The V call is TRBV7-2, the J call TRBJ2-7; the D gene could be TRBD1 or TRBD2 (6 bases each). V shed 6 bases and J shed 0 bases, with 15 bases lying between them. Looked up from germline, CDR1 is SGHTA and CDR2 is FQGNSA. CDR3 length: 15 residues. CDR3 amino acids: CASSKGGSSSYEQYF. The DNA for the CDR3 is TGTGCCAGCAGTAAAGGGGGGTCGAGCTCCTACGAGCAGTACTTC.

This sequence joins TRBV7-2 and TRBJ2-2; TRBD2 aligns across 12 bases. This CDR3 region has 16 residues. CDR1 is SGHTA and CDR2 is FQGNSA in the germline V gene. V lost 7 bases and J lost 4; bases outside the gene matches: 7. The CDR3 sequence: CASTLAGGWATGELFF. DNA of the CDR3: TGTGCCAGCACCCTAGCGGGAGGGTGGGCCACCGGGGAGCTGTTTTTT. Drawing the rest from reference TRBV7-2 and TRBJ2-2, the complete variable domain is GAGVSQSPSNKVTEKGKDVELRCDPISGHTALYWYRQSLGQGLEFLIYFQGNSAPDKSGLPSDRFSAERTGGSVSTLTIQRTQQEDSAVYLCASTLAGGWATGELFFGEGSRLTVL.

The CDR3 spells CASSTVTGDHTGELFF. DNA of the CDR3: TGTGCCAGCAGTACTGTGACAGGGGACCACACCGGGGAGCTGTTTTTT. The J gene is TRBJ2-2, the V gene TRBV6-1, with 8 nucleotides matching TRBD1. This CDR3 comprises 16 residues. The germline V gene encodes CDR1 MNHNS and CDR2 SASEGT. V gave up 5 bases and J gave up 3 bases; unmatched junction bases: 8.

This clonotype was detected only a few times. The chain links TRBV7-2 to TRBJ2-2, with a tentative D call TRBD2 (6 bases). Looked up from germline, CDR1 is SGHTA and CDR2 is FQGNSA. V lost 5 bases, J lost 4 bases, and 14 bases lay in between. CDR3 length equals 15 residues. CDR3 amino acids: CASSPQRVPTGELFF. Here the CDR3 DNA reads TGTGCCAGCAGCCCACAGCGGGTGCCCACCGGGGAGCTGTTTTTT.

The chain recombines TRBV12-3 or TRBV12-4 with TRBJ1-4; D is perhaps TRBD1 (5 bases). This CDR3 is built from 16 residues. V gave up 5 bases and J gave up 1 base, with 14 bases separating them. The CDR3 DNA sequence: TGTGCCAGCAGTCTCCGGGGGACTCTAACTAATGAAAAACTGTTTTTT. This sequence encodes CASSLRGTLTNEKLFF.

The genes are TRBV11-3 and TRBJ2-7; no clear D. V was shortened by 5 bases and J by 5 bases, with 4 bases between the two germline ends. The CDR3 is made up of 10 amino acids. CDR1 is SGHNT and CDR2 is YENEEA in the germline V gene. The DNA for the CDR3 is TGTGCCAGCAGCCCGCACGAGCAGTACTTC. Its translation is CASSPHEQYF. Together with reference TRBV11-3 and TRBJ2-7, the CDR3 gives the full variable domain: EAGVVQSPRYKIIEKKQPVAFWCNPISGHNTLYWYLQNLGQGPELLIRYENEEAVDDSQLPKDRFSAERLKGVDSTLKIQPAELGDSAVYLCASSPHEQYFGPGTRLTVT.

The chain joins TRBV20-1 to TRBJ2-3, with a tentative D call TRBD2 (6 bases). The CDR3 runs 14 residues. Germline V CDR1 and CDR2: DFQATT, SNEGSKA (reference sequence). V was clipped by 1 base and J by 3 bases, with 11 bases between them. Here the CDR3 DNA reads TGCAGTGCTAGAGCGGGAGTTGGGACAGATACGCAGTATTTT. Translation gives CSARAGVGTDTQYF.

The rearrangement joins TRBV7-2 to TRBJ2-2; no reliable D call. V lost 6 bases and J 2 bases, leaving 7 bases between the germline ends. CDR3 size: 13 residues. The germline V gene has CDR1 SGHTA and CDR2 FQGNSA. CDR3 sequence reads: CASRGPNTGELFF. CDR3 in DNA: TGTGCCAGCAGAGGGCCTAACACCGGGGAGCTGTTTTTT. Based on the CDR3 plus reference TRBV7-2 and TRBJ2-2, the full variable domain is GAGVSQSPSNKVTEKGKDVELRCDPISGHTALYWYRQSLGQGLEFLIYFQGNSAPDKSGLPSDRFSAERTGGSVSTLTIQRTQQEDSAVYLCASRGPNTGELFFGEGSRLTVL.

This clonotype has just a few counts. The chain joins TRBV7-2 to TRBJ2-7; D might be TRBD2 (5 bases). Germline V gene data show CDR1 as SGHTA and CDR2 as FQGNSA. The CDR3 totals 13 residues. The V end was cut by 5 bases, the J end by 3 bases, with 11 bases between. CDR3 DNA sequence: TGTGCCAGCAGCCTGGACTCCGTCTACGAGCAGTACTTC. This codes for CASSLDSVYEQYF.

The chain uses TRBV2 and TRBJ1-4; D is unresolved. The CDR3 spans 13 residues. Germline-derived CDR1 and CDR2 are SNHLY and FYNNEI. Trimming cost V 5 bases and J 7 bases, with 11 bases left between them. The CDR3 region has the DNA TGTGCCAGCAGTTCTTTAACGAGTGAAAAACTGTTTTTT. Protein sequence: CASSSLTSEKLFF. Filled out from reference TRBV2 and TRBJ1-4, the complete variable domain reads EPEVTQTPSHQVTQMGQEVILRCVPISNHLYFYWYRQILGQKVEFLVSFYNNEISEKSEIFDDQFSVERPDGSNFTLKIRSTKLEDSAMYFCASSSLTSEKLFFGSGTQLSVL.

The chain employs TRBV19 and TRBJ2-7, with 7 bases aligning to TRBD2. The CDR3 has 14 residues. Germline CDR1 LNHDA, CDR2 SQIVND (reference sequence). J gave up 2 bases and V 3 bases, and 4 bases lay outside the gene matches. The CDR3 protein is CASSMGGRAYEQYF. CDR3 sequence (DNA): TGTGCCAGTAGTATGGGAGGGAGGGCCTACGAGCAGTACTTC.

The sample holds a few counts of this clonotype. This chain joins TRBV7-2 and TRBJ2-1; 12 bases are shared with TRBD2. The CDR3 is made up of 15 amino acids. Germline trimming cut 3 bases from V and 11 bases from J; bases unmatched to any gene: 8. From germline, CDR1 is SGHTA and CDR2 FQGNSA. CDR3 nucleotides: TGTGCCAGCAGCTTCTTCAGACTAGCGGGAGCTAAGCAGTTCTTC. Its translation: CASSFFRLAGAKQFF.

CDR3 sequence reads: CASSIPTGQDQETQYF. CDR3 in DNA: TGTGCCAGCAGCATCCCGACGGGGCAGGATCAAGAGACCCAGTACTTC. This chain links TRBV5-5 with TRBJ2-5; D may correspond to TRBD1 or TRBD2 (5 bases each). Germline-derived CDR1 and CDR2 are SGHKS and YYEKEE (reference sequence). Trimming removed 4 bases at V and 2 bases at J, with 18 bases between. The CDR3 contains 16 residues.

This clonotype has only a few counts. The chain couples TRBV27 to TRBJ2-4, with D perhaps assigned TRBD1 or TRBD2 (5 bases each). Trimming shortened V by 6 bases and J by 6 bases, and 21 bases separated the two germline ends. Looked up from germline, CDR1 is MNHEY and CDR2 is SMNVEV (reference sequence). The CDR3 totals 16 residues. Here the CDR3 DNA reads TGTGCCAGCAGCCCCTTCCAACCGGGACCGAGAAACATTCAGTACTTC. Protein: CASSPFQPGPRNIQYF.